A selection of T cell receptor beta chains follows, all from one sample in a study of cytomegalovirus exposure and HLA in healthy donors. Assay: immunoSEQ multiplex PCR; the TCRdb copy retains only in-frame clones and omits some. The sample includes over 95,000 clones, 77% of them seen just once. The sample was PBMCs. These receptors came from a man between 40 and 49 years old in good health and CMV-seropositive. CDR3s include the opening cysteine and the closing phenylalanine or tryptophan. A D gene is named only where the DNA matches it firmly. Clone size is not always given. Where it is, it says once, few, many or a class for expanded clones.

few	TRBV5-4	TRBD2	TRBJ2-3	CASSLWQRGDTQYF	TGTGCCAGCAGCTTATGGCAGCGGGGGGATACGCAGTATTTT
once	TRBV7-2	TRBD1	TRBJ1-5	CASSLQGGQPQHF	TGTGCCAGCAGCTTACAGGGGGGTCAGCCCCAGCATTTT
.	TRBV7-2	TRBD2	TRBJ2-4	CASSSLAGTLAKNIQYF	TGTGCCAGCAGCTCATTAGCGGGGACCCTAGCCAAAAACATTCAGTACTTC
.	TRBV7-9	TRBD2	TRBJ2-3	CASPGTSGGLDTQYF	TGTGCCAGCCCCGGGACTAGCGGGGGCCTGGATACGCAGTATTTT
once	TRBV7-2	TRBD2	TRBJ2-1	CASSLVGTSSNEQFF	TGTGCCAGCAGCTTAGTTGGGACTAGCTCGAATGAGCAGTTCTTC
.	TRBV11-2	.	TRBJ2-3	CASTLNRGFTDTQYF	TGTGCCAGCACCCTCAATCGGGGGTTCACAGATACGCAGTATTTT
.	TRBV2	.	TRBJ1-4	CASRSTGTNEKLFF	TGTGCCAGCAGGTCGACAGGAACTAATGAAAAACTGTTTTTT
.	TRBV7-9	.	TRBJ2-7	CASSSLGGGRDEQYF	TGTGCCAGCAGCTCACTAGGCGGCGGGCGTGACGAGCAGTACTTC
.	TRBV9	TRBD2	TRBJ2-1	CASSVALAVYNEQFF	TGTGCCAGCAGCGTAGCGCTAGCGGTGTACAATGAGCAGTTCTTC
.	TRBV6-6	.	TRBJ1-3	CASTPWADSGNTIYF	TGTGCCAGCACCCCCTGGGCTGACTCTGGAAACACCATATATTTT
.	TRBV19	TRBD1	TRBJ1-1	CASSPDRGTEAFF	TGTGCCAGTAGCCCCGACAGGGGGACTGAAGCTTTCTTT
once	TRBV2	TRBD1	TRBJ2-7	CASSELDRGIYEQYF	TGTGCCAGCAGTGAGCTGGACAGGGGCATTTACGAGCAGTACTTC
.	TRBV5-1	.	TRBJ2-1	CASSIGTSYNEQFF	TGCGCCAGCAGCATAGGGACAAGCTACAATGAGCAGTTCTTC
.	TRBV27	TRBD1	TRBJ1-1	CASSGTGMNTEAFF	TGTGCCAGCAGTGGGACAGGGATGAACACTGAAGCTTTCTTT
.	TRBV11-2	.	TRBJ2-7	CASTQGGEQYF	TGTGCCAGCACCCAGGGGGGCGAGCAGTACTTC
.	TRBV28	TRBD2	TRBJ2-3	CASTPTSGRGVTQYF	TGTGCCAGCACCCCAACATCGGGTCGGGGGGTTACGCAGTATTTT
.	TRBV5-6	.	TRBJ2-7	CASSLAPGTGYSYEQYF	TGTGCCAGCAGCTTGGCACCCGGCACAGGTTACTCCTACGAGCAGTACTTC
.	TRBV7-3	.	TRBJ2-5	CASSRGAGETQYF	TGTGCCAGCAGCCGGGGGGCGGGAGAGACCCAGTACTTC
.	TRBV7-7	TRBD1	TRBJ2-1	CASSRSTGSSYNEQFF	TGTGCTAGCAGCCGCTCGACAGGGAGTTCCTACAATGAGCAGTTCTTC
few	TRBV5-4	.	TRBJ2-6	CASSLGQSSGANVLTF	TGTGCCAGCAGCTTGGGACAGAGCTCTGGGGCCAACGTCCTGACTTTC
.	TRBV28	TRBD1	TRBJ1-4	CASSTGTGVEKLFF	TGTGCCAGCAGCACCGGGACAGGGGTGGAAAAACTGTTTTTT
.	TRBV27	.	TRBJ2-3	CASSLQGGDTQYF	TGTGCCAGCAGTTTACAGGGGGGAGATACGCAGTATTTT
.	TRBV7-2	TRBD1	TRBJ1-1	CASSSVGTGERTEAFF	TGTGCCAGCAGCTCCGTAGGGACAGGGGAACGCACTGAAGCTTTCTTT
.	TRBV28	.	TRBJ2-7	CATHGGYEQYF	TGTGCCACCCACGGGGGTTACGAGCAGTACTTC
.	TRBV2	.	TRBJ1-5	CASSEAGQSNQPQHF	TGTGCCAGCAGTGAAGCGGGGCAGAGCAATCAGCCCCAGCATTTT
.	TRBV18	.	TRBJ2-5	CASSPNEQGQEAQYF	TGTGCCAGCTCACCAAACGAACAGGGCCAAGAGGCCCAGTACTTC
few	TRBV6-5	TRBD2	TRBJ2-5	CASRRGLADQETQYF	TGTGCCAGCAGGAGAGGACTAGCGGATCAAGAGACCCAGTACTTC
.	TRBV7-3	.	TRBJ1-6	CASSPGGQLGSPLHF	TGTGCCAGCAGCCCGGGGGGTCAACTAGGTTCACCCCTCCACTTT
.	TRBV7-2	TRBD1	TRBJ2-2	CASSQTGTGVTGELFF	TGTGCCAGCAGTCAAACAGGGACAGGGGTTACCGGGGAGCTGTTTTTT
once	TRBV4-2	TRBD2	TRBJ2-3	CASSQDRGLAGTVRSTDTQYF	TGTGCCAGCAGCCAAGATAGAGGACTAGCGGGGACGGTACGGAGCACAGATACGCAGTATTTT
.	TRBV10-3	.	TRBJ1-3	CAIMPLESGNTIYF	TGTGCCATCATGCCCTTGGAGTCTGGAAACACCATATATTTT
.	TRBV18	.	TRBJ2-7	CASSRQGRAEQYF	TGTGCCAGCTCTAGACAGGGGAGGGCCGAGCAGTACTTC
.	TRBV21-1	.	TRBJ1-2	CASSTRSLSRLIVYGYTF	TGTGCCAGCAGCACTCGATCCCTAAGTAGACTGATCGTCTATGGCTACACCTTC
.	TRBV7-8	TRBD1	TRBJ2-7	CASSLPQTGGFSYEQYF	TGTGCCAGCAGCCTACCTCAGACAGGGGGGTTCTCCTACGAGCAGTACTTC
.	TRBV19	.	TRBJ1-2	CASTPRGESTF	TGTGCCAGTACCCCTCGTGGGGAGTCCACCTTC
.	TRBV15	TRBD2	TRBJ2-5	CATSRVLLAGEETQYF	TGTGCCACCAGCAGAGTTCTCCTAGCGGGGGAAGAGACCCAGTACTTC
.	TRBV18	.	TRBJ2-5	CASSPQGRGETQYF	TGTGCCAGCTCACCACAAGGTCGGGGGGAGACCCAGTACTTC
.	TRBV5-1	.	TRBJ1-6	CASSFGGAVSYNSPLHF	TGCGCCAGCAGCTTTGGGGGGGCTGTTTCCTATAATTCACCCCTCCACTTT
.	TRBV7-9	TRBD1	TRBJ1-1	CASSPRPGGARKWNTEAFF	TGTGCCAGCAGCCCCCGCCCAGGGGGCGCCCGGAAATGGAACACTGAAGCTTTCTTT
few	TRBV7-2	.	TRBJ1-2	CASSFQGTYGYTF	TGTGCCAGCAGCTTTCAGGGGACCTATGGCTACACCTTC
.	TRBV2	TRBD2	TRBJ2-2	CASRGLAENTGELFF	TGTGCCAGCAGGGGACTAGCGGAAAACACCGGGGAGCTGTTTTTT
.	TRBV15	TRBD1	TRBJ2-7	CATSRDLGQGSYEQYF	TGTGCCACCAGCAGAGATCTGGGACAGGGGTCCTACGAGCAGTACTTC
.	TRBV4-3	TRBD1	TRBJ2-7	CASSTTGTGAYEQYF	TGCGCCAGCAGCACGACCGGGACAGGAGCCTACGAGCAGTACTTC
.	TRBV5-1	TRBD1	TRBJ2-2	CASSRQGDNGELFF	TGCGCCAGCAGCAGACAGGGGGATAACGGGGAGCTGTTTTTT
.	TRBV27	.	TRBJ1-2	CASSSGMTNYGYTF	TGTGCCAGCAGTTCCGGGATGACTAACTATGGCTACACCTTC